What follows is one TCR beta chain and its context. In germline, CDR1 is MNHEY, CDR2 SMNVEV (reference sequence). The CDR3 loop spans 12 amino acids. Trimming stripped 6 bases from V and 4 bases from J, with 6 bases between. This specimen belongs to a study of blood T cell repertoires in COVID-19. Study overall: Samples came from the United States, Italy and Spain, spanning acute and convalescent COVID-19. Nucleic acid was either cDNA or gDNA, and it came from T cells, B-cell-depleted T cells, or PBMCs.

In the authors' workflow: Estimation of nucleated cell counts was performed using reference gene primer amplification. Produced via immunoSEQ multiplex PCR; TCRdb's table is partial and in-frame only. That table furnishes V, J and clone size, whereas the DNA furnished D and trimming. The sample contains 150,000 to 200,000 clones, around 85% of which appear only once. Sample: peripheral blood. The gene calls are TRBV27 and TRBJ2-2; D is unclear. This clonotype was obtained from a man between 60 and 75 years old with acute or convalescent COVID-19. The chain's CDR3 is CASSPITGELFF. CDR3 nucleotide sequence: TGTGCCAGCAGCCCCATCACCGGGGAGCTGTTTTTT.